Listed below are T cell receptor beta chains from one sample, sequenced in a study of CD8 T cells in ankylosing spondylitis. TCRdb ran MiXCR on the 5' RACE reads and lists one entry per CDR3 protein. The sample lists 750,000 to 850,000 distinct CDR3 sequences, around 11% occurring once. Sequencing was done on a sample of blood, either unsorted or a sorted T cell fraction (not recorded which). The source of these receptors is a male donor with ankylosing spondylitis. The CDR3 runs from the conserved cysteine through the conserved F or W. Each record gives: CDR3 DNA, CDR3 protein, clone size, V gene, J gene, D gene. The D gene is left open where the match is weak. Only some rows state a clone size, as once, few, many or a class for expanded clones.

cdr3_nt: TGTGCCAGCAGCCAAGGTGGGGCAGGCGTTAATGAAAAACTGTTTTTT
cdr3_aa: CASSQGGAGVNEKLFF
clone_size: -
v_call: TRBV4-2
j_call: TRBJ1-4
d_call: -

cdr3_nt: TGTGCCAGCAGCTTGGCTGGGGGAAACGGCTATGGCTACACCTTC
cdr3_aa: CASSLAGGNGYGYTF
clone_size: -
v_call: TRBV5-5
j_call: TRBJ1-2
d_call: -

cdr3_nt: TGTGCCAGCAGCCTGTCGGGGGGTCGCACCGGGGAGCTGTTTTTT
cdr3_aa: CASSLSGGRTGELFF
clone_size: -
v_call: TRBV6-1
j_call: TRBJ2-2
d_call: TRBD2

cdr3_nt: TGTGCCAGCAGTCGACAGTTCCCAAGGGAGACCCAGTACTTC
cdr3_aa: CASSRQFPRETQYF
clone_size: -
v_call: TRBV28
j_call: TRBJ2-5
d_call: -

cdr3_nt: TGCAGTGCTAGACTTAGCGGGAGTAGGGTCGGGGAGCTGTTTTTT
cdr3_aa: CSARLSGSRVGELFF
clone_size: -
v_call: TRBV20-1
j_call: TRBJ2-2
d_call: TRBD2

cdr3_nt: TGTGCCAGCAGTTCTTTTCTTTGGGGGGCCGGGGAGCTGTTTTTT
cdr3_aa: CASSSFLWGAGELFF
clone_size: -
v_call: TRBV12-3/TRBV12-4
j_call: TRBJ2-2
d_call: -

cdr3_nt: TGTGCCACCGCCCAAGGGTACGCAGATACGCAGTATTTT
cdr3_aa: CATAQGYADTQYF
clone_size: -
v_call: TRBV24-1
j_call: TRBJ2-3
d_call: -

cdr3_nt: TGTGCCAGCATGGGGAGGGGGCGTTACACAGATACGCAGTATTTT
cdr3_aa: CASMGRGRYTDTQYF
clone_size: few
v_call: TRBV7-9
j_call: TRBJ2-3
d_call: -

cdr3_nt: TGCAGTGCTTCTGACCGGGGGAGTAGGTACGAGCAGTACTTC
cdr3_aa: CSASDRGSRYEQYF
clone_size: few
v_call: TRBV20-1
j_call: TRBJ2-7
d_call: -

cdr3_nt: TGTGCCAGCTCACGACTAGGTGACAAAAACATTCAGTACTTC
cdr3_aa: CASSRLGDKNIQYF
clone_size: few
v_call: TRBV18
j_call: TRBJ2-4
d_call: -

cdr3_nt: TGCGCCAGCAGCTCCAGTTTAGCGGGAGTTCCCAATGAGCAGTTCTTC
cdr3_aa: CASSSSLAGVPNEQFF
clone_size: many
v_call: TRBV5-1
j_call: TRBJ2-1
d_call: TRBD2

cdr3_nt: TGTGCCAGCAGCTTAAATCGGGCGGGGAGCTCCAATGAGCAGTTCTTC
cdr3_aa: CASSLNRAGSSNEQFF
clone_size: few
v_call: TRBV7-3
j_call: TRBJ2-1
d_call: -

cdr3_nt: TGTGCCAGCAGCCAGACAATTCCGCCACTCGAAGCTTTCTTT
cdr3_aa: CASSQTIPPLEAFF
clone_size: many
v_call: TRBV7-8
j_call: TRBJ1-1
d_call: -

cdr3_nt: TGTGCCAGCAGCTTCGACGTGGGCGGGGCCGGGGAGCTGTTTTTT
cdr3_aa: CASSFDVGGAGELFF
clone_size: -
v_call: TRBV7-8
j_call: TRBJ2-2
d_call: -

cdr3_nt: TGCAGTGCACTCCGAAGGGGAGGTAACTATGGCTACACCTTC
cdr3_aa: CSALRRGGNYGYTF
clone_size: -
v_call: TRBV20-1
j_call: TRBJ1-2
d_call: -

cdr3_nt: TGTGCCAGCAGCTTTGATAATCAGCCCCAGCATTTT
cdr3_aa: CASSFDNQPQHF
clone_size: few
v_call: TRBV7-2
j_call: TRBJ1-5
d_call: -